The clone carrying this T cell receptor (beta chain) was seen repeatedly, ten times or more. Amplified TCR beta CDR3 regions came from RNA transcripts. TCR CDR3 underwent first-round RT-PCR with the HTBI primer set. TCRdb redid the calling of the multiplex PCR reads with MiXCR, one entry per CDR3 protein. Of more than 450,000 distinct CDR3 sequences listed, 14% are singletons. The data derive from a study of T cells in Graves' hyperthyroidism and ophthalmopathy. There are 15 residues in the CDR3. Germline values: CDR1 SGHDN, CDR2 FVKESK. V was pared by 4 bases and J by 2 bases, with 13 bases between. The sample consisted of blood. The clonotype was recovered from a woman between 40 and 50 years old with Graves' hyperthyroidism. This chain joins TRBV14 and TRBJ2-3; D may be TRBD1 (5 bases). The CDR3 loop reads CASSRMTAPTDTQYF. The CDR3 region has the DNA TGTGCCAGCAGCCGAATGACAGCGCCCACAGATACGCAGTATTTT.